The 6 T cell receptor beta chains listed next were all sequenced from one sample in a study of T cells expressing NK-cell markers. Following a re-call of the 5' RACE reads, TCRdb has one entry per CDR3 protein and lacks DNA. Its clone listing holds around 470,000 distinct CDR3 sequences. Source material: blood T cells: a sorted CD56 or NKG2C T cell subset, CD4+ or CD8+ T cells, or bulk PBMC T cells (not recorded which). All receptors come from a woman aged 50 to 60 in good health.

The chain is built from TRBV5-1 and TRBJ2-5. The CDR3 is 14 amino acids. Germline V lookup: CDR1 SGHRS, CDR2 YFSETQ. The CDR3: CASSLAKIQETQYF.

The chain joins TRBV3-1 to TRBJ2-3. The CDR3 sequence is 13 residues long. CDR1 is LGHDT and CDR2 is YNNKEL in the germline V gene (reference sequence). CDR3 sequence: CATGLLVADTQYF.

The V gene is TRBV3-1, the J gene TRBJ2-5; the TCRdb D gene call, TRBD1, has no DNA to confirm it. Germline CDR1 reads LGHDT; CDR2 reads YNNKEL (reference sequence). CDR3 length: 16 residues. CDR3 in amino acids: CASSQGPDRGGETQYF.

V gene TRBV15 combines with J gene TRBJ2-5. The CDR3 has 15 amino acids. Germline CDR1 and CDR2: LNHNV and YYDKDF (reference sequence). CDR3 region: CATSSMGLPQETQYF.

The chain couples TRBV4-1 to TRBJ2-7; TCRdb gives TRBD1 as the D gene, but with no DNA this cannot be confirmed. Germline CDR1 is MGHRA and CDR2 is YSYEKL. The CDR3 is 14 residues long. CDR3 region: CASSSIGTPYEQYF.

The chain couples TRBV29-1 to TRBJ1-3; TCRdb reports TRBD1, a call that lacks DNA to check it against. CDR3 length equals 15 residues. The germline V gene encodes CDR1 SQVTM and CDR2 ANQGSEA. CDR3 residues: CSVWTGATSGNTIYF.